This entry describes one TCR beta chain. Its cognate antigen has yet to be identified. Base qualities are not at hand, and no much larger clone is one base apart. The data are from a study of blood T cell repertoires in COVID-19 (dated by TCRdb to the early 2020s). For context, the study as a whole: The collaborator samples originated in the United States, Italy and Spain and spanned the acute and convalescent phases of COVID-19. The material from the prospective study consisted of cDNA or gDNA derived from T cells, B-cell-depleted T cells, or PBMCs. Deeply sampled blood TCRbeta repertoires from subjects exposed to, actively infected with, or recovered from COVID-19 were included in the dataset. The repertoires were made available in a free public database intended to serve as a resource for research on the immune response to SARS-CoV-2. The samples were drawn from two sources: the first 160 participants of the ongoing ImmuneRACE study, and over 1,000 subjects contributed by 6 global collaborators. Sample metadata almost always included a de-identified subject ID, COVID-19 status, age in years and sex. Where available, HLA class I and class II types were obtained from metadata supplied by the sample provider rather than from assay-based typing.

The collaborating institutions used their own protocols to collect whole blood in K2EDTA tubes. For TCRbeta analysis, collaborator samples were shipped as frozen whole blood, as isolated PBMCs, or as DNA extracted from either sample type. Findings and caveats that apply to the study as a whole: How much clinical and demographic metadata was included differed by source and by participant, and the metadata was provided uncurated.

TCRbeta CDR3 regions were amplified from genomic DNA by means of the immunoSEQ Assay, a bias-controlled multiplex PCR. The original pipeline was this. Nucleated cell counts per sample were estimated from amplification of reference gene primers within the assay. To quantify the absolute abundance of each unique TCRbeta CDR3 rearrangement, sequence reads were collapsed and filtered. Productive Simpson clonality was computed per sample as the square root of Simpson's diversity index over productive rearrangements. TCRdb retrieved this table from immuneACCESS and kept in-frame rearrangements only. Not all clones are present; in checked studies, unresolved V genes account for under half, and no reason is known for the remainder. Clone size and the V and J calls come from that table; the DNA yielded D and trimming. The sample includes 270,000 or so clones, with about four fifths observed a single time. Clones ranked in the top ten supply around 2.9% of the sample.

V sheds 1 base and J sheds 7 bases, leaving 17 bases between their ends. The germline V gene encodes CDR1 SGHDT and CDR2 YYEEEE. The CDR3 spans 15 residues, from the cysteine through the phenylalanine. The sequence is cut down to CDR3 DNA, 45 bases in frame from base 1. This receptor chain uses TRBV5-6 and TRBJ2-5; a weak D assignment points to TRBD2 (7 bases agree). The sample comprised peripheral blood. The source is a woman aged 18-29 years with acute or convalescent COVID-19. The nucleotide sequence reads as follows: TGTGCCAGCAGCTTGCCGGGGGGCCTCGGGGGGACCCAGTACTTC. It translates to CASSLPGGLGGTQYF.